What follows are 27 T cell receptor beta chains derived from one specimen sequenced in a study of long-term antiretroviral therapy in people with HIV (dated by TCRdb to between 2021 and 2023). The immunoSEQ hsTCRB v3.0 assay was used at survey level resolution for TRB variable region sequencing. TCRdb provides this immuneACCESS table in a form limited to in-frame rearrangements. Some clones are lacking; in checked studies, under half of them reflect an unresolved V gene, and why the rest are absent is not known. For this sample the table gives about 17,000 clones, of which 90% to 95% were detected only once. Approximately 8.7% of the sample rests with the top ten. The sample here was unsorted PBMCs, taken 0.3 years after starting antiretroviral therapy. These TCRs come from a man in his 60s with HIV.

The V call is TRBV5-8, the J call TRBJ2-5; no clear D. Trimming removed 2 bases at V and 1 base at J, with 6 bases between. CDR1 SGHTS and CDR2 YDEGEE come from the germline V gene. This CDR3 is built from 13 residues. The CDR3 sequence is CASSFGIQETQYF. The CDR3 DNA reads as TGTGCCAGCAGCTTTGGGATCCAAGAGACCCAGTACTTC.

The V call is TRBV5-4, the J call TRBJ1-4; no clear D gene. The CDR3 is made up of 14 amino acids. V lost 3 bases, J lost 7 bases, and 13 bases lay in between. CDR1 is SGHNT, CDR2 YYREEE, per germline (reference sequence). DNA for the CDR3: TGTGCCAGCAGCTCTTTACCTAGGCCTGAAAAACTGTTTTTT. This encodes CASSSLPRPEKLFF.

The chain couples TRBV6-5 to TRBJ2-7, with 7 positions matching TRBD2. The J segment lost 0 bases and the V segment lost 0 bases, leaving 5 bases of the junction unmatched. The CDR3 has 16 amino acids. Germline assignment: CDR1 MNHEY and CDR2 SVGAGI. CDR3 nucleotide sequence: TGTGCCAGCAGTTACTCCCAAGCGGGGTCCTCCTACGAGCAGTACTTC. Encoded protein: CASSYSQAGSSYEQYF.

V is TRBV7-3 and J is TRBJ2-3; 9 bases fit TRBD2. The CDR3 runs 17 residues. CDR1 and CDR2 from the germline V gene are SGHTA and FQGTGA. Trimming at V came to 5 bases and at J to 0 bases, leaving 9 bases not matched to a gene. In nucleotides, the CDR3 is TGTGCCAGCAGCCCAAGTTTGGCGGGGGGGAGCACAGATACGCAGTATTTT. Protein: CASSPSLAGGSTDTQYF.

The chain couples TRBV28 to TRBJ1-1, with D tentatively TRBD1 (5 bases). The CDR3 runs 14 residues. Germline CDR1 and CDR2: MDHEN and SYDVKM. V was cut by 3 bases and J by 4 bases, with 12 bases left in between. DNA of the CDR3: TGTGCCAGCAGTTTCCAGACTAGGGGCACTGAAGCTTTCTTT. Amino acid sequence: CASSFQTRGTEAFF.

This chain's CDR3 is CASSLAGGTSGGQTQYF. CDR3 DNA: TGTGCCAGCAGCTTAGCTGGAGGGACTAGCGGGGGGCAGACCCAGTACTTC. The V gene is TRBV7-9, the J gene TRBJ2-5; 15 nucleotides match TRBD2. This CDR3 region has 17 residues. V lost 0 bases and J lost 6; bases outside the gene matches: 5. Germline V lookup: CDR1 SEHNR, CDR2 FQNEAQ (reference sequence).

The V and J genes are TRBV5-1 and TRBJ2-5, with D uncertain. This CDR3 has 12 amino acids. Germline CDR1 reads SGHRS; CDR2 reads YFSETQ. V lost 2 bases to trimming and J lost 3 bases, with 5 bases between them. CDR3 sequence: CASSFPEETQYF. CDR3 DNA: TGCGCCAGCAGCTTCCCAGAAGAGACCCAGTACTTC. Looking up the rest from reference TRBV5-1 and TRBJ2-5 gives the full variable domain: KAGVTQTPRYLIKTRGQQVTLSCSPISGHRSVSWYQQTPGQGLQFLFEYFSETQRNKGNFPGRFSGRQFSNSRSEMNVSTLELGDSALYLCASSFPEETQYFGPGTRLLVL.

The chain carries TRBV7-3 and TRBJ1-2, with TRBD1 identical over 9 bases. V lost 5 bases and J lost 5; bases outside the gene matches: 3. The CDR3 is made up of 13 amino acids. Germline V gene sequence: CDR1 SGHTA, CDR2 FQGTGA. For the CDR3, the DNA is TGTGCCAGCAGCCCGGGACAGGGATATGGCTACACCTTC. This translates into CASSPGQGYGYTF.

This chain uses TRBV10-3 with TRBJ2-5; D gene ambiguous. The ends were cut back, 3 bases at V and 4 bases at J, with 3 bases in the middle. The CDR3 loop spans 11 amino acids. The germline gives CDR1 ENHRY, CDR2 SYGVKD. CDR3 residues: CAISELETQYF. CDR3 nucleotide sequence: TGTGCCATCAGTGAATTAGAGACCCAGTACTTC.

The chain couples TRBV5-1 to TRBJ2-6, with 8 bases lining up with TRBD1. Germline trimming cut 0 bases from V and 4 bases from J; bases unmatched to any gene: 3. The CDR3 contains 16 residues. In germline, CDR1 is SGHRS, CDR2 YFSETQ. The DNA of the CDR3 is TGCGCCAGCAGCTTGGGGACAGGGTTCGGGGCCAACGTCCTGACTTTC. Its translation is CASSLGTGFGANVLTF.

The genes are TRBV7-2 and TRBJ1-3; perhaps TRBD1 as D (6 bases). CDR1 is SGHTA, CDR2 FQGNSA, per germline. This CDR3 contains 14 residues. V lost 7 bases, J lost 2 bases, and 12 bases lay in between. CDR3 coding DNA: TGTGCCAGCAAAACACAGGGAGCTGGAAACACCATATATTTT. Translation gives CASKTQGAGNTIYF.

This chain connects TRBV5-4 to TRBJ2-7, with D perhaps matching TRBD2 (6 bases). CDR1 is SGHNT, CDR2 YYREEE, per germline (reference sequence). V was shortened by 0 bases and J by 4 bases, with 14 bases between the two germline ends. CDR3 size: 15 residues. Here the CDR3 reads CASSLDLLLAYEQYF. The CDR3 DNA follows: TGTGCCAGCAGCTTGGATCTCCTGCTAGCGTACGAGCAGTACTTC.

The DNA for the CDR3 is TGTGCCAGCAGCTTATATTACTACGAGCAGTACTTC. Translated, it gives CASSLYYYEQYF. The chain combines TRBV7-2 with TRBJ2-7; D unclear. The CDR3 is made up of 12 amino acids. Germline V gives CDR1 SGHTA, CDR2 FQGNSA. Trimming took off 2 bases at V and 3 bases at J, with 5 bases between the two ends.

This chain uses TRBV9 with TRBJ2-3; D remains unclear. Germline CDR1 is SGDLS and CDR2 is YYNGEE. Between the trimmed V and J ends, which lost 3 bases and 0 bases, there was a span of 17 bases. This CDR3 has 17 residues. In nucleotides, the CDR3 is TGTGCCAGCAGCGAACCTTCAGATATTTCTAGCACAGATACGCAGTATTTT. It specifies CASSEPSDISSTDTQYF.

This clone appeared once. The J gene is TRBJ2-3, the V gene TRBV7-3; D is possibly TRBD1 (6 bases). Germline V gene sequence: CDR1 SGHTA, CDR2 FQGTGA. With 3 bases removed from V and 0 bases from J, the gap between germline ends came to 10 bases. The CDR3 totals 15 residues. The CDR3: CASSFWGLSTDTQYF. As DNA, the CDR3 is TGTGCCAGCAGCTTCTGGGGGCTTAGCACAGATACGCAGTATTTT.

V usage is TRBV9 and J usage is TRBJ2-7; 9 nucleotides match TRBD2. The junction had 4 bases not matched to a gene; V was cut back by 3 bases and J by 3 bases. The CDR3 runs 14 residues. The germline V gene has CDR1 SGDLS and CDR2 YYNGEE. CDR3 sequence: CASSGSSGIYEQYF. As DNA, the CDR3 is TGTGCCAGCAGCGGGTCTAGCGGGATCTACGAGCAGTACTTC.

V is TRBV18 and J is TRBJ2-1; D is unclear. Trimming cost V 4 bases and J 2 bases, with 9 bases left between them. Germline CDR1 KGHSH, CDR2 LQKENI. This CDR3 comprises 14 residues. CDR3 bases: TGTGCCAGCTCACTACAAAAAACCTACAATGAGCAGTTCTTC. It translates to CASSLQKTYNEQFF.

CDR3 loop: CASSLYSIPYSNQPQHF. Written as DNA, the CDR3 is TGTGCCAGCAGTTTATATTCCATACCGTATAGCAATCAGCCCCAGCATTTT. The V call is TRBV28, the J call TRBJ1-5, with D unresolved. Trimming pared 1 base from V and 0 bases from J, leaving 13 bases between. Germline CDR1 is MDHEN and CDR2 is SYDVKM. CDR3 length: 17 residues.

V usage is TRBV11-3 and J usage is TRBJ1-3, with 7 nucleotides matching TRBD1. From germline, CDR1 is SGHNT and CDR2 YENEEA. The CDR3 is 18 amino acids. Trimming at V came to 3 bases and at J to 4 bases, leaving 15 bases not matched to a gene. CDR3 in amino acids: CASSFFYGEGTEGNTIYF. CDR3 DNA: TGTGCCAGCAGCTTTTTTTATGGGGAGGGGACAGAAGGAAACACCATATATTTT.

The DNA of the CDR3 is TGTGCCAGTGCCCGGTGGATTAGCTCCTACGAGCAGTACTTC. It yields the protein CASARWISSYEQYF. The chain uses TRBV7-9 and TRBJ2-7; no firm D call. CDR3 length equals 14 residues. The V gene lost 9 bases and the J gene lost 0 bases, with 15 bases spanning the gap. The germline V gene encodes CDR1 SEHNR and CDR2 FQNEAQ (reference sequence).

The chain carries TRBV25-1 and TRBJ1-4; D perhaps matches TRBD1 (6 bases). Germline CDR1 MGHDK, CDR2 SYGVNS. Trimming stripped 4 bases from V and 3 bases from J, with 9 bases between. CDR3 length equals 14 residues. CDR3 sequence: CASSGQGSNEKLFF. The CDR3 nucleotides are TGTGCCAGCAGTGGGCAGGGGTCTAATGAAAAACTGTTTTTT.

The chain uses TRBV29-1 and TRBJ2-2, with a tentative D call TRBD1 (6 bases). CDR1 is SQVTM, CDR2 ANQGSEA, per germline. The V gene lost 7 bases and the J gene lost 8 bases, with 11 bases spanning the gap. CDR3 length equals 11 residues. CDR3: CSGTGQGELFF. The CDR3, as DNA: TGCAGCGGAACAGGGCAGGGGGAGCTGTTTTTT.

The chain joins TRBV9 to TRBJ1-2; TRBD1 is a possible D gene (5 bases). This CDR3 has 14 residues. V lost 0 bases and J 2 bases, leaving 8 bases between the germline ends. Germline CDR1 is SGDLS and CDR2 is YYNGEE. CDR3 in amino acids: CASSVGGVNYGYTF. In nucleotides, the CDR3 is TGTGCCAGCAGCGTAGGGGGGGTCAACTATGGCTACACCTTC.

The chain uses TRBV30 and TRBJ2-7; D not resolved. V lost 4 bases to trimming and J lost 3 bases, with 7 bases between them. Germline-derived CDR1 and CDR2 are GTSNPN and SVGIG (reference sequence). The CDR3 length is 11 residues. This CDR3 is CAWTRNYEQYF. The CDR3 coding sequence is TGTGCCTGGACTCGGAACTACGAGCAGTACTTC.

The J gene is TRBJ1-4, the V gene TRBV5-8; D not resolved. Per germline, CDR1 SGHTS and CDR2 YDEGEE. V lost 4 bases to trimming and J lost 4 bases, with 20 bases between them. This CDR3 contains 17 residues. CDR3: CASSPLAPQTLNEKLFF. The CDR3, as DNA: TGTGCCAGCAGCCCCCTAGCCCCACAGACTCTTAATGAAAAACTGTTTTTT.

The chain couples TRBV4-3 to TRBJ2-3; unclear D gene. V lost 4 bases and J 4 bases, leaving 21 bases between the germline ends. This CDR3 is built from 17 residues. The germline V gene has CDR1 LGHNA and CDR2 YSLEER. The CDR3 region has the DNA TGCGCCAGCAGCCGCGCAGGTGGATCGGCACGGGCAGATACGCAGTATTTT. Translation gives CASSRAGGSARADTQYF.

CDR3: CSVDVLAGVGSYNEQFF. The CDR3 bases are TGCAGCGTTGACGTACTAGCGGGAGTCGGCTCCTACAATGAGCAGTTCTTC. The rearrangement joins TRBV29-1 to TRBJ2-1; 11 nucleotides agree with TRBD2. This CDR3 spans 17 amino acids. CDR1 and CDR2 from the germline V gene are SQVTM and ANQGSEA. V was clipped by 3 bases and J by 0 bases; unmatched bases: 7.